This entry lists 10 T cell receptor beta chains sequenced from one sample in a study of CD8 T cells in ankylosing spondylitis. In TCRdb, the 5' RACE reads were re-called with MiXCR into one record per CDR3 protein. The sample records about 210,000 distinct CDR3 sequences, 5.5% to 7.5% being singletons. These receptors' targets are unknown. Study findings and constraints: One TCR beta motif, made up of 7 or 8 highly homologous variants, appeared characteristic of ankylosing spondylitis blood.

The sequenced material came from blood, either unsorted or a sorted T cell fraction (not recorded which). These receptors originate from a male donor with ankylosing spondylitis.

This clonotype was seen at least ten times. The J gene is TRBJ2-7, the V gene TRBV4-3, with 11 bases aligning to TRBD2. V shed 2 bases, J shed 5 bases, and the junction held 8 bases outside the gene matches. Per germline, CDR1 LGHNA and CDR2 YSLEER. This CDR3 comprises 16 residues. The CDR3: CASSQNLLAGEDEQYF. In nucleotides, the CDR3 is TGCGCCAGCAGCCAAAACCTACTAGCGGGGGAGGACGAGCAGTACTTC.

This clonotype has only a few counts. CDR3 region: CASSLSLVSTDTQYF. The CDR3, as DNA: TGTGCCAGCAGCTTGTCCCTAGTTAGCACAGATACGCAGTATTTT. The rearrangement joins TRBV7-2 to TRBJ2-3; D is unclear. This CDR3 contains 15 residues. The germline V gene encodes CDR1 SGHTA and CDR2 FQGNSA. The V end was cut by 3 bases, the J end by 0 bases, with 10 bases between.

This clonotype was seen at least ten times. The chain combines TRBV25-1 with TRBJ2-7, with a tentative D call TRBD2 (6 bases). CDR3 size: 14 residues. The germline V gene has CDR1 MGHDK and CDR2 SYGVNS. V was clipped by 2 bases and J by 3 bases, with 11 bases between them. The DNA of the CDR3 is TGTGCCAGCAGTGAACGTGGAGGGAACTACGAGCAGTACTTC. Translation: CASSERGGNYEQYF.

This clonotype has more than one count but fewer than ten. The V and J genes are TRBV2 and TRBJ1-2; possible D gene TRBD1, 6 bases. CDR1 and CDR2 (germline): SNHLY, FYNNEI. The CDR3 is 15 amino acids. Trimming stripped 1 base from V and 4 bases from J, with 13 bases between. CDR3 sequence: CASSEVGGAIYGYTF. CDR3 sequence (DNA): TGTGCCAGCAGTGAAGTGGGGGGGGCCATCTATGGCTACACCTTC.

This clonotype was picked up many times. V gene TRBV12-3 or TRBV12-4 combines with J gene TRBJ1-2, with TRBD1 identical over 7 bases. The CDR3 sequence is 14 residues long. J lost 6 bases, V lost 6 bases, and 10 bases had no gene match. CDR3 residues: CASSPTTGRDGYTF. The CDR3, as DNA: TGTGCCAGCAGCCCTACGACAGGGAGAGATGGCTACACCTTC.

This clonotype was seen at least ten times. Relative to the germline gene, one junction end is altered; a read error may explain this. DNA of the CDR3: TGCGCCAGCAGTTTGGGGAGTGGGTACTACGAGCAGTACTTC. Protein product: CASSLGSGYYEQYF. This chain joins TRBV5-1 and TRBJ2-7; tentative D call: TRBD2 (5 bases). The CDR3 has 14 residues. Germline V gene data show CDR1 as SGHRS and CDR2 as YFSETQ.

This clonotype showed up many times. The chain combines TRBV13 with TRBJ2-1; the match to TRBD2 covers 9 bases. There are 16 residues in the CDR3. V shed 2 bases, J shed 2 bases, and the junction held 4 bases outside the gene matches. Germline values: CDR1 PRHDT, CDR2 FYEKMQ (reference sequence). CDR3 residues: CASSLKTSGPYNEQFF. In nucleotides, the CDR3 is TGTGCCAGCAGCTTAAAGACTAGCGGACCCTACAATGAGCAGTTCTTC. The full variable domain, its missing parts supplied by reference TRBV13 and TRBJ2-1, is AAGVIQSPRHLIKEKRETATLKCYPIPRHDTVYWYQQGPGQDPQFLISFYEKMQSDKGSIPDRFSAQQFSDYHSELNMSSLELGDSALYFCASSLKTSGPYNEQFFGPGTRLTVL.

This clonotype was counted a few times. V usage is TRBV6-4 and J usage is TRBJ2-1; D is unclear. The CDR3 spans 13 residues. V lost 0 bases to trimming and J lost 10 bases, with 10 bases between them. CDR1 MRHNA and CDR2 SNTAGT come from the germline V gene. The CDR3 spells CASSDSIEHEQFF. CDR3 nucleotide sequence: TGTGCCAGCAGTGACTCGATTGAGCACGAGCAGTTCTTC.

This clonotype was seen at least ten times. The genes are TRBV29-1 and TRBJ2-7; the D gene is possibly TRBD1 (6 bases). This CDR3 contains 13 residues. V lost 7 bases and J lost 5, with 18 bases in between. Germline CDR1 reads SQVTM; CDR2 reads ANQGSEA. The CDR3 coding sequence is TGCAGCGGCCTGGCAGCAGGGGCCAACGAGCAGTACTTC. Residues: CSGLAAGANEQYF.

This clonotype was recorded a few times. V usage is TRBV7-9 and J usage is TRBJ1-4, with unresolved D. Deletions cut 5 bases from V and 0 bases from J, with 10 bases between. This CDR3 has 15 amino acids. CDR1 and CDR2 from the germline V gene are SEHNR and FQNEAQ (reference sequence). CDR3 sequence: CASSRSGSTNEKLFF. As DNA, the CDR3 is TGTGCCAGCAGCCGTAGTGGGTCAACTAATGAAAAACTGTTTTTT.